These 30 T cell receptor beta chains were sequenced from one sample in a study of cytomegalovirus exposure and HLA in healthy donors. PCR was performed using 60 Vbeta and 13 Jbeta primers. Assay: immunoSEQ multiplex PCR; the TCRdb copy retains only in-frame clones and omits some. The sample holds about 100,000 clones; 76% are singletons and the top ten take approximately 2.4%. Material: PBMCs. The source is a man between 18 and 29 years old in good health and CMV-seronegative.

This clone was counted only a few times. This sequence joins TRBV6-5 and TRBJ2-2; maybe TRBD1 (6 bases). Germline V gives CDR1 MNHEY, CDR2 SVGAGI. V was cut by 7 bases and J by 7 bases, with 10 bases left in between. This CDR3 spans 12 amino acids. The CDR3 sequence: CASKQGGGELFF. CDR3 bases: TGTGCCAGCAAACAGGGCGGCGGGGAGCTGTTTTTT.

In DNA, the CDR3 is TGTGCCAGCAGTTTGGGGGGACCGTTCTATGGCTACACCTTC. The encoded protein is CASSLGGPFYGYTF. The rearrangement links TRBV28 to TRBJ1-2; D is possibly TRBD1 (5 bases). This CDR3 contains 14 residues. Germline CDR1 MDHEN, CDR2 SYDVKM. V was pared by 3 bases and J by 4 bases, with 12 bases between.

The chain uses TRBV28 and TRBJ2-7; no clear D. V lost 5 bases and J lost 3, with 17 bases in between. In germline, CDR1 is MDHEN, CDR2 SYDVKM. The CDR3 runs 15 residues. CDR3 region: CASSQKALTVYEQYF. The CDR3, as DNA: TGTGCCAGCAGTCAGAAGGCCCTCACAGTCTACGAGCAGTACTTC. Drawing the rest from reference TRBV28 and TRBJ2-7, the complete variable domain is DVKVTQSSRYLVKRTGEKVFLECVQDMDHENMFWYRQDPGLGLRLIYFSYDVKMKEKGDIPEGYSVSREKKERFSLILESASTNQTSMYLCASSQKALTVYEQYFGPGTRLTVT.

CDR3 in amino acids: CASSLEPGTEAFF. The CDR3 nucleotides are TGTGCCAGCAGTTTAGAGCCGGGCACTGAAGCTTTCTTT. The rearrangement joins TRBV27 to TRBJ1-1; D is unresolved. The germline V gene encodes CDR1 MNHEY and CDR2 SMNVEV (reference sequence). The CDR3 contains 13 residues. V lost 2 bases to trimming and J lost 4 bases, with 8 bases between them.

The rearrangement uses TRBV5-1 and TRBJ2-1; D is uncertain. CDR3 length: 15 amino acids. V lost 3 bases, J lost 4 bases, and 14 bases lay in between. CDR1 and CDR2 from the germline V gene are SGHRS and YFSETQ. CDR3 protein: CASSSRHTKYNEQFF. CDR3 bases: TGCGCCAGCAGCTCTCGACACACCAAATACAATGAGCAGTTCTTC.

V is TRBV7-6 and J is TRBJ2-3, with TRBD1 matching 8 bases. The germline V gene encodes CDR1 SGHVS and CDR2 FNYEAQ. V was pared by 6 bases and J by 6 bases, with 11 bases of the junction left unmatched. This CDR3 has 15 residues. DNA of the CDR3: TGTGCCAGCAGATTTCGGGACAGGTCTACGGATACGCAGTATTTT. Its translation: CASRFRDRSTDTQYF.

The chain combines TRBV7-8 with TRBJ1-2, with D perhaps matching TRBD1 (6 bases). The V end was cut by 3 bases, the J end by 8 bases, with 28 bases between. Germline values: CDR1 SGHVS, CDR2 FQNEAQ. This CDR3 spans 18 amino acids. DNA for the CDR3: TGTGCCAGCAGCTTTGGAACAGGCAGTTCAGGGGCATCCGGCGGCTACACCTTC. It encodes CASSFGTGSSGASGGYTF. Looking up the rest from reference TRBV7-8 and TRBJ1-2 gives the full variable domain: GAGVSQSPRYKVAKRGQDVALRCDPISGHVSLFWYQQALGQGPEFLTYFQNEAQLDKSGLPSDRFFAERPEGSVSTLKIQRTQQEDSAVYLCASSFGTGSSGASGGYTFGSGTRLTVV.

This clone qualifies as medium-sized. V is TRBV23-1 and J is TRBJ2-7; 7 bases align to TRBD2. TRBV23-1 carries the ORF label, with uncertain function. The CDR3 extends over 13 amino acids. Losses at the gene ends were 5 bases for V and 6 bases for J; bases not matched to a gene: 7. In nucleotides, the CDR3 is TGCGCCAGCAGTGGGCGGGGGATGAGCGAGCAGTACTTC. This translates into CASSGRGMSEQYF.

V gene TRBV7-4 combines with J gene TRBJ1-5; weak D call: TRBD1 (6 bases). Per germline, CDR1 SGHVT and CDR2 SQSDAQ. The CDR3 is 14 residues long. V was trimmed by 0 bases and J by 11 bases, leaving 14 bases between them. CDR3 residues: CASSLASGARSQHF. The CDR3, as DNA: TGTGCCAGCAGCTTAGCGTCAGGGGCCCGGTCCCAGCATTTT.

The chain is built from TRBV13 and TRBJ1-6; perhaps TRBD1 as D (6 bases). V shed 5 bases and J shed 9 bases, with 17 bases lying between them. The CDR3 has 15 amino acids. Per the germline V gene, CDR1 is PRHDT and CDR2 is FYEKMQ (reference sequence). The CDR3, as DNA: TGTGCCAGCAGCCTGTCCCGGGGGGGGGCTTCACCCCTCCACTTT. Protein: CASSLSRGGASPLHF. The full variable domain, completed using reference TRBV13 and TRBJ1-6, is AAGVIQSPRHLIKEKRETATLKCYPIPRHDTVYWYQQGPGQDPQFLISFYEKMQSDKGSIPDRFSAQQFSDYHSELNMSSLELGDSALYFCASSLSRGGASPLHFGNGTRLTVT.

The chain combines TRBV7-8 with TRBJ1-2, with 7 bases aligning to TRBD1. This CDR3 has 13 amino acids. Germline-derived CDR1 and CDR2 are SGHVS and FQNEAQ. V lost 5 bases to trimming and J lost 8 bases; unmatched junction nucleotides: 8. CDR3 sequence (DNA): TGTGCCAGCAGCCAGGACAGGCATGGAGGCTACACCTTC. The encoded protein is CASSQDRHGGYTF.

This chain links TRBV9 with TRBJ2-7; 7 bases agree with TRBD1. The germline V gene has CDR1 SGDLS and CDR2 YYNGEE. Trimming cost V 4 bases and J 6 bases; bases outside gene matches: 13. The CDR3 is made up of 15 amino acids. Here the CDR3 reads CASSLRGQLLTEQYF. CDR3 bases: TGTGCCAGCAGCCTCCGGGGACAGCTATTAACCGAGCAGTACTTC. Based on the CDR3 plus reference TRBV9 and TRBJ2-7, the full variable domain is DSGVTQTPKHLITATGQRVTLRCSPRSGDLSVYWYQQSLDQGLQFLIQYYNGEERAKGNILERFSAQQFPDLHSELNLSSLELGDSALYFCASSLRGQLLTEQYFGPGTRLTVT.

The chain couples TRBV7-6 to TRBJ2-2; 7 bases map to TRBD1. Germline CDR1 SGHVS, CDR2 FNYEAQ. After removal of 4 bases from V and 9 bases from J, the junction contained 11 bases not matched to a gene. CDR3 length: 15 residues. This CDR3 is CASSSPLRGLRELFF. Here the CDR3 DNA reads TGTGCCAGCAGCTCCCCCCTTAGGGGGCTCAGGGAGCTGTTTTTT.

This chain links TRBV4-1 with TRBJ1-6, with no clear D. The CDR3 sequence is 14 residues long. With 2 bases removed from V and 6 bases from J, the gap between germline ends came to 8 bases. The V gene's germline CDR1 is MGHRA and CDR2 YSYEKL. CDR3 sequence reads: CASSQLRINSPLHF. The CDR3 nucleotides read TGCGCCAGCAGCCAACTACGAATTAATTCACCCCTCCACTTT.

V gene TRBV7-6 combines with J gene TRBJ2-1, with a possible D match to TRBD2 (7 bases). Deletions cut 5 bases from V and 6 bases from J, with 17 bases between. Germline V CDR1 and CDR2: SGHVS, FNYEAQ. The CDR3 spans 15 residues. The CDR3 sequence is CASSEQGGGFNEQFF. In DNA form, the CDR3 reads TGTGCCAGCAGCGAACAGGGCGGGGGCTTCAATGAGCAGTTCTTC.

The rearrangement uses TRBV5-1 and TRBJ2-5, with 7 bases that match TRBD2. Judging by the DNA end, TRBJ2-7 fits better; the J call may be wrong. Per germline, CDR1 SGHRS and CDR2 YFSETQ. CDR3 size: 16 residues. In nucleotides, the CDR3 is TGCGCCAGCAGCTTGGGGATGCGGGGGAGATCCTACGAGCAGTACTTC. This codes for CASSLGMRGRSYEQYF.

The V gene is TRBV19, the J gene TRBJ1-2; D not resolved. Trimming left V 8 bases short and J 2 bases short, with 15 bases between. This CDR3 is 14 amino acids long. Germline CDR1 LNHDA, CDR2 SQIVND (reference sequence). The DNA of the CDR3 is TGTGCCAGTGCGCAACGGGGAAAAAACTATGGCTACACCTTC. Encoded protein: CASAQRGKNYGYTF.

This chain uses TRBV11-3 with TRBJ2-3; 7 bases align to TRBD2. The CDR3 totals 15 residues. Unmatched junction bases numbered 8, after V lost 5 bases and J lost 3 bases. Germline CDR1 SGHNT, CDR2 YENEEA. The CDR3 DNA sequence: TGTGCCAGCAGCCCGAACCTGCGGGGGACAGATACGCAGTATTTT. As protein: CASSPNLRGTDTQYF.

This clone was picked up a small number of times. V and J are TRBV14 and TRBJ2-1; D is unclear. Trimming shortened V by 1 base and J by 4 bases, and 2 bases separated the two germline ends. CDR1 is SGHDN and CDR2 is FVKESK in the germline V gene. This CDR3 is 12 amino acids long. In DNA form, the CDR3 reads TGTGCCAGCAGCCAAGCTTACAATGAGCAGTTCTTC. Its protein is CASSQAYNEQFF.

The chain has TRBV13 and TRBJ1-3, with a possible D match to TRBD1 (6 bases). The V end lost 5 bases, the J end lost 2 bases, and 10 bases lay between the germline ends. Germline lookup yields CDR1 PRHDT and CDR2 FYEKMQ (reference sequence). CDR3 length equals 14 residues. CDR3 amino acids: CASSPTGPGNTIYF. In DNA form, the CDR3 reads TGTGCCAGCAGCCCAACAGGGCCTGGAAACACCATATATTTT.

This rearrangement joins TRBV28 to TRBJ1-1; D possibly corresponds to TRBD1 (6 bases). The CDR3 length is 16 residues. V dropped 4 bases and J dropped 2 bases, with 17 bases sitting between them. Germline CDR1 MDHEN, CDR2 SYDVKM. For the CDR3, the DNA is TGTGCCAGCAGTTCGACCCCTGGGGGCTATAACACTGAAGCTTTCTTT. Residues: CASSSTPGGYNTEAFF.

This clone was seen only a few times. In the same sample, other DNA sequences code for this CDR3. The CDR3 coding sequence is TGTGCCAGCAGACCCCCGGGGGGTGGAAACACCATATATTTT. It codes for CASRPPGGGNTIYF. The chain joins TRBV28 to TRBJ1-3, with D perhaps TRBD1 (5 bases). From germline, CDR1 is MDHEN and CDR2 SYDVKM. Trimming shortened V by 6 bases and J by 3 bases, and 12 bases separated the two germline ends. CDR3 length: 14 residues.

The V call is TRBV7-2, the J call TRBJ1-1, with D maybe TRBD1 (5 bases). Trimming shortened V by 5 bases and J by 6 bases, and 16 bases separated the two germline ends. The CDR3 has 14 amino acids. The germline V gene encodes CDR1 SGHTA and CDR2 FQGNSA. CDR3 protein: CASSPRRGWSEAFF. The CDR3 DNA reads as TGTGCCAGCAGCCCCCGGAGGGGTTGGTCTGAAGCTTTCTTT.

This clone was counted a single time. In DNA, the CDR3 is TGCGCCAGCAGCTTGGACGGCAGGGAGGTGGGCGAGCAGTACTTC. Protein sequence: CASSLDGREVGEQYF. This chain links TRBV5-1 with TRBJ2-7; tentatively, D is TRBD2 (6 bases). The germline CDR1 and CDR2 sequences are SGHRS and YFSETQ. The CDR3 extends over 15 amino acids. Trimming stripped 0 bases from V and 6 bases from J, with 16 bases between.

The CDR3 sequence: CASSTTVLTEAFF. The CDR3 DNA sequence: TGTGCCAGCAGTACGACAGTCCTCACTGAAGCTTTCTTT. The J gene is TRBJ1-1, the V gene TRBV28, with D tentatively TRBD1 (5 bases). Germline CDR1 is MDHEN and CDR2 is SYDVKM. CDR3 length: 13 residues. V gave up 5 bases and J gave up 4 bases, with 11 bases separating them.

The chain joins TRBV7-7 to TRBJ2-2, with TRBD1 matching 9 bases. The CDR3 totals 15 residues. The J segment lost 7 bases and the V segment lost 5 bases, leaving 8 bases of the junction unmatched. The germline V gene has CDR1 SSHAT and CDR2 FNYEAQ (reference sequence). CDR3 residues: CASSPTGGRSGELFF. CDR3 nucleotide sequence: TGTGCCAGCAGCCCGACAGGGGGACGAAGCGGGGAGCTGTTTTTT.

The chain recombines TRBV25-1 with TRBJ2-3, with D uncertain. The CDR3 runs 11 residues. Trimming shortened V by 4 bases and J by 4 bases, and 3 bases separated the two germline ends. Germline lookup yields CDR1 MGHDK and CDR2 SYGVNS. The CDR3 spells CASSAADTQYF. CDR3 DNA: TGTGCCAGCAGTGCGGCAGATACGCAGTATTTT.

J is TRBJ1-2 and V is TRBV6-1, with 7 bases identical to TRBD1. The CDR3 totals 12 residues. The V gene's germline CDR1 is MNHNS and CDR2 SASEGT. The V and J ends lost 10 bases and 8 bases, in that order; junction bases with no gene match: 10. For the CDR3, the DNA is TGTGCCAACAGGGGTACAGGGTCCGGCTACACCTTC. Its protein product is CANRGTGSGYTF.

On this clone itself: The identical CDR3 is also encoded by other nucleotide sequences in the sample. The rearrangement joins TRBV15 to TRBJ2-6, with D tentatively TRBD1 (5 bases). The CDR3 is made up of 15 amino acids. Germline CDR1 reads LNHNV; CDR2 reads YYDKDF (reference sequence). V shed 3 bases and J shed 1 base, with 7 bases lying between them. CDR3 amino acids: CATSRGRSGANVLTF. Here the CDR3 DNA reads TGTGCCACCAGCAGGGGGCGGTCTGGGGCCAACGTCCTGACTTTC.

This clone occurred once. The V and J genes are TRBV6-1 and TRBJ2-5, with TRBD2 identical over 9 bases. The length of the CDR3 is 13 residues. Trimming cost V 6 bases and J 4 bases; bases outside gene matches: 3. Germline-derived CDR1 and CDR2 are MNHNS and SASEGT. The CDR3 spells CASRVAGVETQYF. CDR3 nucleotides: TGTGCCAGCAGGGTAGCGGGGGTAGAGACCCAGTACTTC.